This record looks at one T cell receptor (beta chain) sequence and its context. Stated time point: persistent/refractory GD, antithyroid drugs over 5 years with positive TRAb. RNA from PBMCs was the source of the TCR library. Trimming pared 5 bases from V and 0 bases from J, leaving 12 bases between. Looked up from germline, CDR1 is SGHAT and CDR2 is FQNNGV. The CDR3 is made up of 15 amino acids. This entry is derived from a study of regulatory T cells in long-lasting Graves disease. Building of the TCR beta libraries involved iRepertoire HTBI primers and Arm-PCR of CDR3 regions. TCRdb independently ran MiXCR on the multiplex PCR reads; one entry per CDR3 protein. Here the sample spans over 350,000 distinct CDR3 sequences, 20% being singletons.

The receptor's source is a female donor with Graves disease. The sample consisted of peripheral blood mononuclear cells (PBMCs), taken when the disease was refractory, from a patient treated with antithyroid drugs. The chain recombines TRBV11-2 with TRBJ2-3; no clear D gene. CDR3 DNA: TGTGCCAGCAGCCCCAGCGCAGTTAGCACAGATACGCAGTATTTT. This encodes CASSPSAVSTDTQYF.